This T cell receptor (beta chain) was sequenced for a study of cytomegalovirus exposure and HLA in healthy donors. The study, taken as a whole, reports: Altogether, 150 to 200 TCR beta chains were recorded as cytomegalovirus-associated. Most TCR sequences proved rare, with some public TCRs found in many donors.

Germline assignment: CDR1 SGHVS and CDR2 FQNEAQ. V shed 1 base and J 14 bases; nucleotides not matched to a gene: 11. CDR3 length: 15 residues. With respect to this clone: The antigen is undetermined.

Here immunoSEQ multiplex PCR was the method, and the copy in TCRdb shows in-frame clones only, minus some. The profile shows roughly 140,000 clones, approximately 88% of them singletons. V usage is TRBV7-8 and J usage is TRBJ2-5, with 12 nucleotides matching TRBD1. This TCR derives from a woman aged 18 to 35 in good health and CMV-seropositive. The sample comprised PBMCs. The CDR3 spells CASSLVVPGQGARYF. The CDR3 nucleotides are TGTGCCAGCAGCTTAGTGGTTCCGGGACAGGGGGCCCGCTACTTC.